Presented here are 8 T cell receptor beta chains from one specimen sequenced in a study of spatial heterogeneity in lung cancer. Study results and limitations: For expanded intratumoral alpha and beta TCRs, counts tracked tumor mutation counts.

TCRdb independently ran MiXCR on the 5' RACE reads; one entry per CDR3 protein. The table lists over 15,000 distinct CDR3 sequences, approximately 9.6% of them singletons. Time point given: sample taken at primary tumor resection. Antigens for these TCRs are unknown. Sequences were derived from lung tumor tissue, sampled at surgery. These receptors were collected from a female donor with early-stage non-small cell lung cancer.

As for this clonotype: With the library built for alpha chains, this beta chain is off target and its frequency is not meaningful. The rearrangement joins TRBV7-9 to TRBJ2-7; unclear D gene. V was pared by 5 bases and J by 4 bases, with 12 bases between. CDR1 and CDR2 from the germline V gene are SEHNR and FQNEAQ (reference sequence). The CDR3 runs 13 residues. CDR3 nucleotide sequence: TGTGCCAGCAGCCCACCGAGCAGGTACGAGCAGTACTTC. Protein: CASSPPSRYEQYF.

The table lists this clonotype with a few counts. The size of this beta chain means little, since it is a stray read in a library made for alpha chains. This chain connects TRBV11-1 to TRBJ2-2; D is undetermined. CDR1 SGHAT and CDR2 FQDESV come from the germline V gene (reference sequence). This CDR3 comprises 13 residues. V was trimmed by 6 bases and J by 1 base, leaving 6 bases between them. This chain's CDR3 is CASSPWNTGELFF. The CDR3 DNA follows: TGTGCCAGCAGTCCTTGGAACACCGGGGAGCTGTTTTTT.

This clonotype was counted a few times. This beta chain slipped into a library made for alpha chains as a stray read, so its size is not meaningful. This chain connects TRBV29-1 to TRBJ1-1; D may be TRBD1 (5 bases). The V end lost 6 bases, the J end lost 8 bases, and 19 bases lay between the germline ends. Germline CDR1 reads SQVTM; CDR2 reads ANQGSEA. There are 13 residues in the CDR3. The CDR3 protein is CSVGEGGTYEAFF. For the CDR3, the DNA is TGCAGCGTGGGGGAGGGAGGGACGTACGAAGCTTTCTTT.

The sample holds many counts of this clonotype. Little can be read into the size of this beta chain, an off-target read in a library designed for alpha chains. The CDR3 DNA reads as TGCAGCGTTGAAGGGACTAGCGGGGGCCAAGAGACCCAGTACTTC. As protein: CSVEGTSGGQETQYF. V is TRBV29-1 and J is TRBJ2-5; the match to TRBD2 covers 13 bases. With 1 base clipped from V and 1 base from J, the junction kept 0 bases outside the gene matches. Per germline, CDR1 SQVTM and CDR2 ANQGSEA. This CDR3 is built from 15 residues.

About this clonotype itself: In a library made to pick up alpha chains, this beta chain is a stray read with a size that means little. The gene calls are TRBV7-9 and TRBJ2-1; the D is unclear. CDR1 and CDR2 (germline): SEHNR, FQNEAQ (reference sequence). Trimming took 4 bases from V and 0 from J, leaving 13 bases between them. This CDR3 comprises 16 residues. The CDR3 bases are TGTGCCAGCAGCTATGGGCTTTCAGGCTCCTACAATGAGCAGTTCTTC. This encodes CASSYGLSGSYNEQFF.

This clonotype was recorded many times. The library was built for alpha chains, so this beta chain is an off-target read and its size means little. CDR3 residues: CASARGDLKDTQYF. The CDR3 bases are TGCGCCAGCGCTAGGGGGGATCTCAAAGATACGCAGTATTTT. The chain uses TRBV10-1 and TRBJ2-3; D tentatively fits TRBD1 or TRBD2 (6 bases each). The V end was cut by 8 bases, the J end by 5 bases, with 17 bases between. The germline CDR1 and CDR2 sequences are WNHNN and SYGVQD (reference sequence). The CDR3 is 14 residues long.

This clonotype came up a few times. Since the library was made to target alpha chains, this beta chain is a stray read and its abundance is not meaningful. The V call is TRBV6-5, the J call TRBJ1-4; no firm D call. V lost 2 bases to trimming and J lost 0 bases, with 4 bases between them. The CDR3 loop spans 14 amino acids. Germline values: CDR1 MNHEY, CDR2 SVGAGI. The CDR3 reads CASSYGTTNEKLFF. CDR3 in DNA: TGTGCCAGCAGTTACGGGACAACTAATGAAAAACTGTTTTTT.

This clonotype was detected many times. The size of this beta chain means little, since it is a stray read in a library made for alpha chains. The rearrangement joins TRBV4-1 to TRBJ1-1; TRBD1 might be the D (6 bases). V was shortened by 0 bases and J by 1 base, with 12 bases between the two germline ends. CDR3 length: 16 amino acids. Germline assignment: CDR1 MGHRA and CDR2 YSYEKL. The CDR3 is CASSQEGGRGNTEAFF. CDR3 nucleotides: TGCGCCAGCAGCCAAGAGGGGGGGCGAGGGAACACTGAAGCTTTCTTT.